This entry describes one T cell receptor beta chain. The J segment lost 8 bases and the V segment lost 5 bases, leaving 7 bases of the junction unmatched. Germline assignment: CDR1 LGHNT and CDR2 FRNRAP. The CDR3 is made up of 15 amino acids. The data were taken from a study of shared clonotypes between healthy human individuals. Assay used: immunoSEQ multiplex PCR; TCRdb lists only in-frame clones, some missing. The data hold some 510,000 clones, with 79% observed a single time. The sequence was obtained from a woman aged 40 to 49 in good health. Some clones in this sample may be carry-over from other donors' samples. The V gene is TRBV12-5, the J gene TRBJ2-1; 12 bases map to TRBD2. The sequencing input was PBMCs. DNA of the CDR3: TGTGCTAGTGGTCAATCTAGCGGGAGGGCCGATGAGCAGTTCTTC. Translating it yields CASGQSSGRADEQFF.